The 6 T cell receptor beta chains presented below share a single source sample, sequenced in a study of T cells in Graves' hyperthyroidism and ophthalmopathy. RNA transcripts gave rise to amplified TCR beta CDR3 regions. HTBI primers were the set used in a first-round RT-PCR of the TCR CDR3. TCRdb reanalysed the multiplex PCR reads using MiXCR and keeps one entry per CDR3 protein. The sample contains 500,000 to 800,000 distinct CDR3 sequences, less than 45% of which appear only once. The material sequenced was peripheral blood or thyroid tissue (not recorded which). The receptors were gathered from an adult man with Graves' disease, either hyperthyroidism or ophthalmopathy (not recorded which).

The chain recombines TRBV7-9 with TRBJ1-1; D might be TRBD1 (5 bases). Per germline, CDR1 SEHNR and CDR2 FQNEAQ (reference sequence). Between the trimmed V and J ends, which lost 5 bases and 2 bases, there was a span of 27 bases. The CDR3 runs 19 residues. The CDR3 loop reads CASSLPSSGTDSLNTEAFF. CDR3 coding DNA: TGTGCCAGCAGCCTACCCTCATCCGGGACGGACTCTTTAAACACTGAAGCTTTCTTT.

J is TRBJ1-6 and V is TRBV19; no clear D gene. CDR1 is LNHDA, CDR2 SQIVND, per germline (reference sequence). V was shortened by 3 bases and J by 9 bases, with 12 bases between the two germline ends. This CDR3 is 14 amino acids long. CDR3 amino acids: CASSIKGTPSPLHF. CDR3 coding DNA: TGTGCCAGTAGTATCAAGGGAACCCCTTCACCCCTCCACTTT.

V gene TRBV11-3 combines with J gene TRBJ1-4, with D possibly TRBD1 on 5 matching bases. Trimming left V 3 bases short and J 8 bases short, with 10 bases between. This CDR3 spans 13 amino acids. Germline V CDR1 and CDR2: SGHNT, YENEEA. This CDR3 is CASSLDGDEKLFF. DNA for the CDR3: TGTGCCAGCAGCTTGGATGGGGACGAAAAACTGTTTTTT.

The V gene is TRBV2, the J gene TRBJ1-1; D is uncertain. Looked up from germline, CDR1 is SNHLY and CDR2 is FYNNEI. There are 15 residues in the CDR3. V was pared by 1 base and J by 6 bases, with 15 bases between. The CDR3 DNA is TGTGCCAGCAGTGAAGAGGAGTTTACGACACCTGAAGCTTTCTTT. Protein product: CASSEEEFTTPEAFF. Full variable domain (outside the CDR3, taken from reference TRBV2 and TRBJ1-1): EPEVTQTPSHQVTQMGQEVILRCVPISNHLYFYWYRQILGQKVEFLVSFYNNEISEKSEIFDDQFSVERPDGSNFTLKIRSTKLEDSAMYFCASSEEEFTTPEAFFGQGTRLTVV.

The chain links TRBV7-9 to TRBJ2-5, with D possibly matching TRBD2 (5 bases). CDR1 SEHNR and CDR2 FQNEAQ come from the germline V gene (reference sequence). The ends were cut back, 11 bases at V and 12 bases at J, with 25 bases in the middle. This CDR3 is 13 amino acids long. The CDR3 loop reads CAVTPRVGETKYF. As DNA, the CDR3 is TGTGCCGTAACCCCGAGGGTTGGAGAGACTAAGTACTTC.

The chain has TRBV7-8 and TRBJ1-2, with D uncertain. The CDR3 length is 14 residues. Germline V gene data show CDR1 as SGHVS and CDR2 as FQNEAQ. Trimming shortened V by 6 bases and J by 3 bases, and 14 bases separated the two germline ends. The chain's CDR3 is CASSDHLGDYGYTF. The CDR3 coding sequence is TGTGCCAGCAGTGATCATTTGGGAGACTATGGCTACACCTTC.